Below are 28 T cell receptor beta chains sequenced from a single sample in a study of T cell responses to AZD1222 COVID-19 vaccine. Clones were read by immunoSEQ multiplex PCR, and TCRdb kept only the in-frame ones, dropping some. The data show around 110,000 clones, about 90% seen once. The specimen comprised peripheral blood, sampled on day 0 of AZD1222 vaccination. The receptors stem from an adult in good health.

The rearrangement joins TRBV6-5 to TRBJ1-3, with a tentative D call TRBD1 (6 bases). This CDR3 spans 14 amino acids. Trimming took off 4 bases at V and 2 bases at J, with 9 bases between the two ends. CDR1 is MNHEY and CDR2 is SVGAGI in the germline V gene. The CDR3 reads CASSSDRTGNTIYF. The CDR3 DNA sequence: TGTGCCAGCAGTTCAGACAGGACTGGAAACACCATATATTTT.

V and J are TRBV6-5 and TRBJ1-4; D might be TRBD1 (5 bases). The CDR3 sequence is 14 residues long. The V end was cut by 5 bases, the J end by 2 bases, with 9 bases between. Germline loops: CDR1 MNHEY, CDR2 SVGAGI. The CDR3 reads CASSRRQTNEKLFF. The CDR3, as DNA: TGTGCCAGCAGTCGGAGACAGACTAATGAAAAACTGTTTTTT.

This clone has a single count. This chain connects TRBV6-5 to TRBJ1-6; 8 nucleotides agree with TRBD1. The J segment lost 6 bases and the V segment lost 6 bases, leaving 4 bases of the junction unmatched. From germline, CDR1 is MNHEY and CDR2 SVGAGI. The CDR3 consists of 14 residues. The CDR3: CASRTGGFNSPLHF. The CDR3 DNA reads TGTGCCAGCAGAACAGGGGGATTTAATTCACCCCTCCACTTT.

The gene calls are TRBV10-3 and TRBJ1-6; D is perhaps TRBD1 (5 bases). V was cut by 3 bases and J by 7 bases, with 10 bases left in between. The CDR3 runs to 14 residues. The germline gives CDR1 ENHRY, CDR2 SYGVKD. The CDR3 reads CAISEGGANSPLHF. Written as DNA, the CDR3 is TGTGCCATCAGTGAAGGAGGGGCGAATTCACCCCTCCACTTT.

The chain links TRBV5-1 to TRBJ1-6, with TRBD1 identical over 10 bases. The J segment lost 8 bases and the V segment lost 4 bases, leaving 6 bases of the junction unmatched. The CDR3 is 15 amino acids. Germline assignment: CDR1 SGHRS and CDR2 YFSETQ. This chain's CDR3 is CASSLAGTGDSPLHF. In DNA form, the CDR3 reads TGCGCCAGCAGCCTCGCCGGGACAGGGGATTCACCCCTCCACTTT.

J is TRBJ1-6 and V is TRBV25-1; 7 bases map to TRBD1. This CDR3 is 13 amino acids long. V lost 6 bases, J lost 7 bases, and 3 bases stayed unmatched. Germline CDR1 MGHDK, CDR2 SYGVNS. The DNA of the CDR3 is TGTGCCAGCAGAGGGACAGTGAATTCACCCCTCCACTTT. It is translated as CASRGTVNSPLHF.

The chain links TRBV5-4 to TRBJ2-1; tentatively, D is TRBD2 (5 bases). The CDR3 totals 16 residues. CDR1 SGHNT and CDR2 YYREEE come from the germline V gene (reference sequence). Trimming left V 3 bases short and J 5 bases short, with 18 bases between. CDR3 in amino acids: CASSSILVQRHNEQFF. The CDR3 nucleotides read TGTGCCAGCAGCTCGATCTTGGTCCAGCGGCACAATGAGCAGTTCTTC.

This clone was found once. The rearrangement links TRBV11-1 to TRBJ1-4; D is unclear. The CDR3 runs 14 residues. Germline V lookup: CDR1 SGHAT, CDR2 FQDESV (reference sequence). Deletions cut 1 base from V and 6 bases from J, with 9 bases between. CDR3 DNA sequence: TGTGCCAGCAGCTTAGGCCTCTTCGATGAAAAACTGTTTTTT. The encoded protein is CASSLGLFDEKLFF. Complete variable domain (other parts from reference TRBV11-1 and TRBJ1-4): EAEVAQSPRYKITEKSQAVAFWCDPISGHATLYWYRQILGQGPELLVQFQDESVVDDSQLPKDRFSAERLKGVDSTLKIQPAELGDSAMYLCASSLGLFDEKLFFGSGTQLSVL.

The chain recombines TRBV9 with TRBJ2-1; 7 nucleotides match TRBD2. The CDR3 contains 17 residues. V shed 0 bases and J 0 bases; nucleotides not matched to a gene: 6. From germline, CDR1 is SGDLS and CDR2 YYNGEE. This CDR3 is CASSVVVGGYSYNEQFF. The CDR3 bases are TGTGCCAGCAGCGTAGTAGTGGGAGGGTACTCCTACAATGAGCAGTTCTTC.

This chain connects TRBV6-6 to TRBJ2-4, with D perhaps TRBD1 (5 bases). Germline assignment: CDR1 MNHNY and CDR2 SVGAGI (reference sequence). The CDR3 loop spans 11 amino acids. V gave up 5 bases and J gave up 13 bases, with 12 bases separating them. Written as DNA, the CDR3 is TGTGCCAGCAGTCCTTCTACAGGCCAGTACTTC. Encoded protein: CASSPSTGQYF.

A remark on this clone: An end of the junction differs from the germline gene, which may be a read error. V usage is TRBV30 and J usage is TRBJ1-3; D might be TRBD1 (6 bases). The germline V gene encodes CDR1 GTSNPN and CDR2 SVGIG (reference sequence). The CDR3 is 13 amino acids. CDR3 in DNA: TGTGCCTGGAACAGGGTCTCTAGAAACACCATATATTTT. It is translated as CAWNRVSRNTIYF.

The V and J genes are TRBV5-8 and TRBJ2-6, with D possibly TRBD2 on 5 matching bases. Per the germline V gene, CDR1 is SGHTS and CDR2 is YDEGEE. Trimming shortened V by 1 base and J by 4 bases, and 12 bases separated the two germline ends. The CDR3 runs to 16 residues. The CDR3 sequence: CASSLHEGKGANVLTF. Here the CDR3 DNA reads TGTGCCAGCAGCTTGCACGAGGGCAAGGGGGCCAACGTCCTGACTTTC.

V and J are TRBV30 and TRBJ2-1; 7 bases line up with TRBD2. The CDR3 runs 16 residues. Germline CDR1 and CDR2: GTSNPN and SVGIG (reference sequence). Trimming at V came to 0 bases and at J to 1 base, leaving 6 bases not matched to a gene. CDR3: CAWSVRKRDSYNEQFF. The CDR3 nucleotides are TGTGCCTGGAGTGTACGGAAGCGGGATTCCTACAATGAGCAGTTCTTC.

The rearrangement links TRBV18 to TRBJ1-4; 7 nucleotides align to TRBD1. The CDR3 is made up of 13 amino acids. CDR1 is KGHSH, CDR2 LQKENI, per germline. J lost 3 bases, V lost 9 bases, and 4 bases had no gene match. Here the CDR3 DNA reads TGTGCCAGTACTGGGACAGCTAATGAAAAACTGTTTTTT. It codes for CASTGTANEKLFF.

The chain carries TRBV7-2 and TRBJ1-1, with 11 bases aligning to TRBD1. From germline, CDR1 is SGHTA and CDR2 FQGNSA. The CDR3 spans 15 residues. V shed 5 bases, J shed 4 bases, and the junction held 6 bases outside the gene matches. CDR3 DNA: TGTGCCAGCAGCCCAGTCGGGACAGGGGGCACTGAAGCTTTCTTT. Amino acid sequence: CASSPVGTGGTEAFF.

The chain combines TRBV12-5 with TRBJ1-5, with D possibly TRBD1 on 6 matching bases. Trimming shortened V by 7 bases and J by 5 bases, and 9 bases separated the two germline ends. The CDR3 covers 12 residues. The germline V gene encodes CDR1 LGHNT and CDR2 FRNRAP. In DNA, the CDR3 is TGTGCTAGTGCCAGGGGAGATCAGCCCCAGCATTTT. Translating gives CASARGDQPQHF. Filled out from reference TRBV12-5 and TRBJ1-5, the complete variable domain reads DARVTQTPRHKVTEMGQEVTMRCQPILGHNTVFWYRQTMMQGLELLAYFRNRAPLDDSGMPKDRFSAEMPDATLATLKIQPSEPRDSAVYFCASARGDQPQHFGDGTRLSIL.

The gene calls are TRBV5-8 and TRBJ2-1, with a tentative D call TRBD2 (6 bases). Between the trimmed V and J ends, which lost 4 bases and 6 bases, there was a span of 20 bases. CDR1 is SGHTS, CDR2 YDEGEE, per germline. The CDR3 runs 16 residues. The CDR3 is CASSQQVAGSVNEQFF. CDR3 nucleotide sequence: TGTGCCAGCAGCCAACAGGTTGCGGGATCGGTCAATGAGCAGTTCTTC. The complete variable domain, with remaining parts taken from reference TRBV5-8 and TRBJ2-1, reads EAGVTQSPTHLIKTRGQQATLRCSPISGHTSVYWYQQALGLGLQFLLWYDEGEERNRGNFPPRFSGRQFPNYSSELNVNALELEDSALYLCASSQQVAGSVNEQFFGPGTRLTVL.

The rearrangement links TRBV6-1 to TRBJ2-7; TRBD2 is a possible D gene (5 bases). Germline V CDR1 and CDR2: MNHNS, SASEGT. The CDR3 runs to 14 residues. V was cut by 3 bases and J by 0 bases, with 9 bases left in between. CDR3 coding DNA: TGTGCCAGCAGTGATCCGGGGTCCTCCTACGAGCAGTACTTC. Its protein product is CASSDPGSSYEQYF.

V usage is TRBV28 and J usage is TRBJ1-1, with D possibly being TRBD1 (5 bases). This CDR3 spans 13 amino acids. Trimming removed 5 bases at V and 12 bases at J, with 19 bases between. From germline, CDR1 is MDHEN and CDR2 SYDVKM. This CDR3 reads CASSLGTPPVPFF. The CDR3 DNA is TGTGCCAGCAGTCTAGGGACCCCCCCGGTTCCTTTCTTT.

The V and J genes are TRBV28 and TRBJ1-5; the match to TRBD1 covers 7 bases. V shed 7 bases and J 0 bases; nucleotides not matched to a gene: 6. This CDR3 has 15 amino acids. The germline V gene has CDR1 MDHEN and CDR2 SYDVKM. CDR3 residues: CASTTQGVSNQPQHF. In DNA, the CDR3 is TGTGCCAGCACCACCCAGGGGGTTAGCAATCAGCCCCAGCATTTT.

The chain combines TRBV27 with TRBJ2-7; D might be TRBD2 (6 bases). This CDR3 contains 13 residues. The ends were cut back, 6 bases at V and 1 base at J, with 10 bases in the middle. The germline CDR1 and CDR2 sequences are MNHEY and SMNVEV (reference sequence). The DNA for the CDR3 is TGTGCCAGCAGGGACCGGGAGTCCTACGAGCAGTACTTC. Encoded protein: CASRDRESYEQYF.

This chain uses TRBV19 with TRBJ2-2; maybe TRBD1 (6 bases). In germline, CDR1 is LNHDA, CDR2 SQIVND (reference sequence). V shed 8 bases and J shed 1 base, with 14 bases lying between them. The CDR3 covers 15 residues. In DNA, the CDR3 is TGTGCCAGTCACAGGGTAACAGGGAACACCGGGGAGCTGTTTTTT. This translates into CASHRVTGNTGELFF.

The chain combines TRBV6-5 with TRBJ2-3; 7 nucleotides agree with TRBD2. The V gene end was trimmed by 10 bases and the J gene end by 5 bases; junction bases not matched to a gene: 12. The CDR3 length is 14 residues. Germline V CDR1 and CDR2: MNHEY, SVGAGI. This chain's CDR3 is CATKSGKSGDTQYF. The CDR3 DNA is TGTGCCACCAAGAGCGGGAAGAGTGGAGATACGCAGTATTTT.

The genes are TRBV19 and TRBJ1-1, with 7 nucleotides matching TRBD1. This CDR3 has 15 amino acids. The V and J ends lost 2 bases and 11 bases, in that order; junction bases with no gene match: 14. Germline V gene lookup returns CDR1 LNHDA and CDR2 SQIVND (reference sequence). The CDR3 loop is CASSIQGGAGARAFF. CDR3 DNA: TGTGCCAGTAGTATACAGGGGGGCGCGGGGGCCCGGGCTTTCTTT.

The gene calls are TRBV14 and TRBJ2-1; 10 bases fit TRBD2. V lost 6 bases and J lost 2; bases outside the gene matches: 4. Looked up from germline, CDR1 is SGHDN and CDR2 is FVKESK. CDR3 size: 15 residues. The CDR3 spells CASSSLAGAYNEQFF. The CDR3 nucleotides are TGTGCCAGCAGTTCCCTAGCGGGAGCCTACAATGAGCAGTTCTTC.

The rearrangement uses TRBV11-2 and TRBJ1-6; no firm D call. V lost 3 bases and J 7 bases, leaving 13 bases between the germline ends. Germline V gives CDR1 SGHAT, CDR2 FQNNGV. The CDR3 totals 15 residues. The CDR3 nucleotides are TGTGCCAGCAGCTTGGATTGGGCCGCCAATTCACCCCTCCACTTT. Translation gives CASSLDWAANSPLHF.

Concerning this clone: The junction shows a germline mismatch at one end, possibly a read error. The V call is TRBV18, the J call TRBJ2-3, with TRBD1 matching over 10 bases. Germline CDR1 and CDR2: KGHSH and LQKENI. The CDR3 extends over 13 amino acids. In DNA form, the CDR3 reads TGTGCCAGCTCACCCGGGTCCGACAGGGGGCCACCGTTT. Translating it yields CASSPGSDRGPPF.

The chain couples TRBV25-1 to TRBJ2-7; tentatively, D is TRBD2 (6 bases). V was pared by 1 base and J by 0 bases, with 19 bases between. The CDR3 length is 18 residues. Germline loops: CDR1 MGHDK, CDR2 SYGVNS. CDR3 residues: CASSESRVTGVGSYEQYF. The CDR3 DNA is TGTGCCAGCAGTGAATCCCGAGTTACGGGAGTTGGCTCCTACGAGCAGTACTTC.